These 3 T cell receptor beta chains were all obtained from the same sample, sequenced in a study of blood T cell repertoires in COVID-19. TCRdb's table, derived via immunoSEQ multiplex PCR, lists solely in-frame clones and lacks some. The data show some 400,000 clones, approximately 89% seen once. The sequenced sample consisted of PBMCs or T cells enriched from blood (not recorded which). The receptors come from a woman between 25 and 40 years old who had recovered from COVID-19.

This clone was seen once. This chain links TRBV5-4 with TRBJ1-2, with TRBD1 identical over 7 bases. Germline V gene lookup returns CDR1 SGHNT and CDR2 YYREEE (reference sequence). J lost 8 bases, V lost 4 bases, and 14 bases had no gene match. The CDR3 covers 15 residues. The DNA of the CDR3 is TGTGCCAGCAGCCCGGTGGGGCCGACAGGGTTCGGCTACACCTTC. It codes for CASSPVGPTGFGYTF.

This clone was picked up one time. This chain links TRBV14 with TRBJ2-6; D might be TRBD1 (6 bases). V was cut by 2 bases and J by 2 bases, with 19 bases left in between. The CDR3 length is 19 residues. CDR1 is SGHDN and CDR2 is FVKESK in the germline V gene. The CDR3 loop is CASSQNPGARLTGANVLTF. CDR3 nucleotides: TGTGCCAGCAGCCAAAACCCAGGGGCCCGGCTGACTGGGGCCAACGTCCTGACTTTC.

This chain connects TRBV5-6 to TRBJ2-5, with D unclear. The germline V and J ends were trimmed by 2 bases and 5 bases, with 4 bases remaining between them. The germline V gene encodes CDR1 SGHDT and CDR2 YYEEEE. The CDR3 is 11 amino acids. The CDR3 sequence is CASSFSETQYF. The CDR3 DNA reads TGTGCCAGCAGCTTTTCGGAGACCCAGTACTTC.